This TCR beta chain came from a study of blood T cell repertoires in COVID-19. About the study: COVID-19 samples collected from the United States, Italy and Spain covered acute and convalescent phases. Sources were T cells, B-cell-depleted T cells, or PBMCs; the material itself was cDNA or gDNA.

CDR3 size: 13 residues. Trimming removed 10 bases from V and 5 bases from J; junction bases left unmatched: 6. The V gene's germline CDR1 is MDHEN and CDR2 SYDVKM. Per the original methods: Using reference gene primer amplification, nucleated cell counts were estimated. Produced via immunoSEQ multiplex PCR; TCRdb's table is partial and in-frame only. V and J calls and clone size follow that table, whereas D and trimming were derived from the DNA. Of 110,000 to 150,000 clones listed, about four fifths are singletons. V usage is TRBV28 and J usage is TRBJ2-7, with 12 bases identical to TRBD2. Sequencing input: peripheral blood. The TCR was taken from a human donor in a cohort sampled during active COVID-19. The DNA of the CDR3 is TGTGCCACCAGGACTAGCGGGATCCACGAGCAGTACTTC. Its protein product is CATRTSGIHEQYF.